This T cell receptor (beta chain) originates from a study of CD4 T cells in relation to SARS-CoV-2 and coronaviruses. Turning to the study itself: Convalescent patients had median age roughly 37 years, range roughly 21 to 75. Of the patients, under 10 were male, 4 female, two Hispanic.

In the case of this clone: Its matching antigen is unknown.

The table came from immunoSEQ multiplex PCR; TCRdb's copy has only in-frame clones and leaves some out. This table holds some 45,000 clones, roughly 82% found once. Naive or memory CD4+ cells were cultured 1:1 with T cell-depleted PBMCs plus CEF. The CDR3 contains 14 residues. Germline V gives CDR1 SGHDT, CDR2 YYEEEE. V lost 4 bases to trimming and J lost 3 bases, with 13 bases between them. The sample comprised naive CD4+ T cells from PBMCs, cultured in vitro. Subset here: naive CD4+ T cells isolated by negative enrichment. This chain connects TRBV5-6 to TRBJ1-2; no reliable D call. This clonotype was sampled from an adult with COVID-19. This CDR3 is CASSPRLGYYGYTF. CDR3 nucleotide sequence: TGTGCCAGCAGCCCAAGGCTCGGATACTATGGCTACACCTTC. Filled out from reference TRBV5-6 and TRBJ1-2, the complete variable domain reads DAGVTQSPTHLIKTRGQQVTLRCSPKSGHDTVSWYQQALGQGPQFIFQYYEEEERQRGNFPDRFSGHQFPNYSSELNVNALLLGDSALYLCASSPRLGYYGYTFGSGTRLTVV.